The 31 T cell receptor beta chains presented below share a single source sample, sequenced in a study of cytomegalovirus exposure and HLA in healthy donors. PCR primers comprised 60 Vbeta and 13 Jbeta primers. Produced via immunoSEQ multiplex PCR; TCRdb's table is partial and in-frame only. In the table there are around 130,000 clones, about four fifths of which are singletons. Sequenced sample: PBMCs. The receptors derive from a male donor in good health and CMV-seropositive.

The chain has TRBV9 and TRBJ2-1, with 10 positions matching TRBD2. The CDR3 has 17 amino acids. J gave up 2 bases and V 4 bases, and 9 bases lay outside the gene matches. Per germline, CDR1 SGDLS and CDR2 YYNGEE. Here the CDR3 reads CASSQLAGNIPYNEQFF. The CDR3 DNA follows: TGTGCCAGCAGCCAACTAGCGGGAAACATCCCCTACAATGAGCAGTTCTTC.

The chain is built from TRBV18 and TRBJ2-5, with unresolved D. V lost 2 bases, J lost 5 bases, and 21 bases lay in between. Germline-derived CDR1 and CDR2 are KGHSH and LQKENI. The CDR3 loop spans 17 amino acids. This CDR3 reads CASSPSAFHGNVETQYF. CDR3 sequence (DNA): TGTGCCAGCTCACCAAGCGCATTCCATGGTAATGTGGAGACCCAGTACTTC.

V and J are TRBV5-1 and TRBJ2-5; 16 bases line up with TRBD2. CDR1 SGHRS and CDR2 YFSETQ come from the germline V gene. J gave up 0 bases and V 3 bases, and 2 bases lay outside the gene matches. CDR3 size: 17 residues. The CDR3 spells CASSSGLAGGHQETQYF. The DNA for the CDR3 is TGCGCCAGCAGCTCGGGACTAGCGGGAGGGCACCAAGAGACCCAGTACTTC.

The table lists this clone with a few counts. The rearrangement links TRBV13 to TRBJ2-7; 8 bases line up with TRBD2. There are 16 residues in the CDR3. CDR1 is PRHDT and CDR2 is FYEKMQ in the germline V gene (reference sequence). The V gene end was trimmed by 2 bases and the J gene end by 2 bases; junction bases not matched to a gene: 8. The CDR3 sequence: CASSLRRAGAPYEQYF. The CDR3 DNA reads as TGTGCCAGCAGCTTAAGACGAGCGGGAGCTCCCTACGAGCAGTACTTC.

The chain couples TRBV27 to TRBJ2-7, with TRBD1 identical over 7 bases. This CDR3 region has 13 residues. Germline loops: CDR1 MNHEY, CDR2 SMNVEV (reference sequence). Trimming at V came to 6 bases and at J to 3 bases, leaving 5 bases not matched to a gene. The CDR3 spells CASSRQGDYEQYF. CDR3 bases: TGTGCCAGCAGCCGACAGGGAGACTACGAGCAGTACTTC.

Details on this clone: This sample also contains other DNA sequences that code for the same CDR3. The chain employs TRBV9 and TRBJ2-7; D gene uncertain. Germline CDR1 reads SGDLS; CDR2 reads YYNGEE. This CDR3 is built from 15 residues. V was pared by 0 bases and J by 6 bases, with 16 bases between. In DNA, the CDR3 is TGTGCCAGCAGCGTAGGCCAGTCCCGAGGCTTCGAGCAGTACTTC. It specifies CASSVGQSRGFEQYF.

This chain uses TRBV7-9 with TRBJ2-1; 9 bases line up with TRBD2. The CDR3 covers 17 residues. In germline, CDR1 is SEHNR, CDR2 FQNEAQ (reference sequence). Trimming removed 3 bases from V and 1 base from J; junction bases left unmatched: 7. CDR3 region: CASSFILAGESYNEQFF. As DNA, the CDR3 is TGTGCCAGCAGCTTCATCTTAGCGGGAGAATCCTACAATGAGCAGTTCTTC.

This chain uses TRBV11-2 with TRBJ2-1, with D possibly matching TRBD1 (6 bases). V lost 6 bases and J 7 bases, leaving 22 bases between the germline ends. Germline V gives CDR1 SGHAT, CDR2 FQNNGV. The CDR3 spans 16 residues. As DNA, the CDR3 is TGTGCCAGCAGGAGACTCGGGACACTCCAAAGGAATGAGCAGTTCTTC. It translates to CASRRLGTLQRNEQFF. Filled out from reference TRBV11-2 and TRBJ2-1, the complete variable domain reads EAGVAQSPRYKIIEKRQSVAFWCNPISGHATLYWYQQILGQGPKLLIQFQNNGVVDDSQLPKDRFSAERLKGVDSTLKIQPAKLEDSAVYLCASRRLGTLQRNEQFFGPGTRLTVL.

Only a few counts were recorded for this clone. Germline and junction disagree at one end, which may indicate a read error. The V call is TRBV7-9, the J call TRBJ1-3; D is undetermined. The CDR3 runs 15 residues. Germline V CDR1 and CDR2: SEHNR, FQNEAQ (reference sequence). In DNA form, the CDR3 reads TGTTCCAGCAGCCTAGATCCGTACTCTGGAAACACCATATATTTT. Translating it yields CSSSLDPYSGNTIYF.

This clone was detected once. The CDR3 spells CASSLVYGTAVSYEQYF. The CDR3 DNA reads TGTGCCAGCAGCTTAGTATACGGGACAGCTGTTTCCTACGAGCAGTACTTC. The chain links TRBV7-8 to TRBJ2-7; TRBD1 matches at 7 bases. CDR1 is SGHVS and CDR2 is FQNEAQ in the germline V gene. CDR3 length: 17 amino acids. Germline trimming cut 1 base from V and 1 base from J; bases unmatched to any gene: 10.

This sequence joins TRBV5-4 and TRBJ1-4, with TRBD1 identical over 11 bases. This CDR3 is 16 amino acids long. J was trimmed by 5 bases and V by 0 bases; bases with no gene match: 3. Germline CDR1 and CDR2: SGHNT and YYREEE (reference sequence). The CDR3 coding sequence is TGTGCCAGCAGCTTGGGGGACAGGGGGATGAATGAAAAACTGTTTTTT. Translation: CASSLGDRGMNEKLFF.

The chain uses TRBV7-9 and TRBJ2-1; D may be TRBD2 (6 bases). Trimming removed 1 base at V and 1 base at J, with 8 bases between. Germline V CDR1 and CDR2: SEHNR, FQNEAQ (reference sequence). This CDR3 has 15 amino acids. The CDR3 loop is CASSLGDWSYNEQFF. DNA for the CDR3: TGTGCCAGCAGCTTAGGGGACTGGTCCTACAATGAGCAGTTCTTC.

V gene TRBV6-6 combines with J gene TRBJ1-1; D unclear. V was trimmed by 7 bases and J by 8 bases, leaving 20 bases between them. Germline V gene data show CDR1 as MNHNY and CDR2 as SVGAGI (reference sequence). The CDR3 consists of 14 residues. CDR3 sequence: CASKTGILGWEAFF. The CDR3 nucleotides read TGTGCCAGCAAGACGGGTATCCTCGGGTGGGAAGCTTTCTTT.

J is TRBJ2-6 and V is TRBV28; a weak D match, TRBD1 (6 bases). This CDR3 comprises 17 residues. Looked up from germline, CDR1 is MDHEN and CDR2 is SYDVKM. Trimming cost V 4 bases and J 0 bases, with 13 bases left between them. The CDR3 protein is CASSSEGQVSGANVLTF. For the CDR3, the DNA is TGTGCCAGCAGTTCAGAGGGACAAGTCTCTGGGGCCAACGTCCTGACTTTC.

The CDR3 is CASSPGSDNSPLHF. CDR3 sequence (DNA): TGTGCCAGCTCACCAGGCAGTGATAATTCACCCCTCCACTTT. The chain employs TRBV18 and TRBJ1-6; D gene uncertain. The CDR3 sequence is 14 residues long. Trimming stripped 2 bases from V and 5 bases from J, with 7 bases between. The germline V gene encodes CDR1 KGHSH and CDR2 LQKENI.

The gene calls are TRBV10-1 and TRBJ2-1; 9 nucleotides align to TRBD1. Germline V lookup: CDR1 WNHNN, CDR2 SYGVQD (reference sequence). J was trimmed by 4 bases and V by 6 bases; bases with no gene match: 4. The length of the CDR3 is 14 residues. CDR3 nucleotide sequence: TGCGCCAGCAGAGACAGGGGGGTATACAATGAGCAGTTCTTC. It is translated as CASRDRGVYNEQFF.

The gene calls are TRBV10-3 and TRBJ1-3, with TRBD1 matching over 8 bases. V shed 6 bases, J shed 4 bases, and the junction held 5 bases outside the gene matches. Germline V gene sequence: CDR1 ENHRY, CDR2 SYGVKD. This CDR3 has 14 residues. CDR3: CAISDRGSGNTIYF. The CDR3 nucleotides are TGTGCCATCAGCGACAGGGGTTCGGGAAACACCATATATTTT.

This clone appeared a single time. This sequence joins TRBV28 and TRBJ2-7; TRBD1 matches 7 bases. CDR1 and CDR2 from the germline V gene are MDHEN and SYDVKM. This CDR3 is built from 14 residues. V trimming: 6 bases; J trimming: 2 bases; junction bases outside the gene matches: 7. CDR3 bases: TGTGCCAGCAGACCCGGACAGGTTCCCTACGAGCAGTACTTC. This translates into CASRPGQVPYEQYF.

This clone appeared a few times. The rearrangement uses TRBV9 and TRBJ2-5; D is possibly TRBD1 (6 bases). Germline values: CDR1 SGDLS, CDR2 YYNGEE. V lost 1 base, J lost 5 bases, and 15 bases lay in between. The CDR3 runs 15 residues. CDR3 bases: TGTGCCAGCAGCGTAACAGGGACCCCGTGGGAGACCCAGTACTTC. Protein product: CASSVTGTPWETQYF.

A few counts support this clone. The rearrangement joins TRBV9 to TRBJ2-1; 10 nucleotides match TRBD1. CDR3 length: 15 residues. CDR1 is SGDLS and CDR2 is YYNGEE in the germline V gene. Germline trimming cut 0 bases from V and 4 bases from J; bases unmatched to any gene: 1. The CDR3 here is CASSVGTGGYNEQFF. DNA for the CDR3: TGTGCCAGCAGCGTAGGGACAGGGGGTTACAATGAGCAGTTCTTC. Complete variable domain (other parts from reference TRBV9 and TRBJ2-1): DSGVTQTPKHLITATGQRVTLRCSPRSGDLSVYWYQQSLDQGLQFLIQYYNGEERAKGNILERFSAQQFPDLHSELNLSSLELGDSALYFCASSVGTGGYNEQFFGPGTRLTVL.

J is TRBJ1-4 and V is TRBV6-1; D is unresolved. The CDR3 consists of 15 residues. Germline lookup yields CDR1 MNHNS and CDR2 SASEGT. Trimming shortened V by 1 base and J by 6 bases, and 12 bases separated the two germline ends. The CDR3 loop reads CASSEVPGRYEKLFF. DNA for the CDR3: TGTGCCAGCAGTGAAGTACCAGGCCGTTATGAAAAACTGTTTTTT.

The V and J genes are TRBV4-1 and TRBJ2-7; D not resolved. This CDR3 spans 14 amino acids. From germline, CDR1 is MGHRA and CDR2 YSYEKL. With 1 base removed from V and 3 bases from J, the gap between germline ends came to 10 bases. The CDR3 DNA reads TGCGCCAGCAGCCAAGTGAGCGTCAGCTACGAGCAGTACTTC. Translating gives CASSQVSVSYEQYF.

The J gene is TRBJ2-3, the V gene TRBV2; 8 bases fit TRBD2. Germline V lookup: CDR1 SNHLY, CDR2 FYNNEI. V was clipped by 8 bases and J by 0 bases; unmatched bases: 10. The CDR3 extends over 16 amino acids. The CDR3 bases are TGTGCCAGCGGGACCATAGCGGGGAGCAGCACAGATACGCAGTATTTT. It yields the protein CASGTIAGSSTDTQYF.

The CDR3 bases are TGTGCCAGTAGTAGTAAGGGGGCGCTGGTTCAGCCCCAGCATTTT. It encodes CASSSKGALVQPQHF. This sequence joins TRBV19 and TRBJ1-5; 7 bases map to TRBD1. Germline-derived CDR1 and CDR2 are LNHDA and SQIVND (reference sequence). V gave up 4 bases and J gave up 6 bases; unmatched junction bases: 9. This CDR3 region has 15 residues.

The genes are TRBV19 and TRBJ2-7; 7 bases align to TRBD2. The CDR3 is made up of 14 amino acids. Unmatched junction bases numbered 8, after V lost 9 bases and J lost 0 bases. Per the germline V gene, CDR1 is LNHDA and CDR2 is SQIVND (reference sequence). CDR3 amino acids: CASGGWPPSYEQYF. CDR3 DNA sequence: TGTGCCAGCGGGGGGTGGCCCCCCTCCTACGAGCAGTACTTC.

This clone has more than one count but fewer than ten. The genes are TRBV4-3 and TRBJ1-1; TRBD1 aligns across 8 bases. The J segment lost 0 bases and the V segment lost 0 bases, leaving 9 bases of the junction unmatched. Germline assignment: CDR1 LGHNA and CDR2 YSLEER. This CDR3 contains 18 residues. The CDR3 coding sequence is TGCGCCAGCAGCCAAGATTTGGTGAGGACAGGGCTGAACACTGAAGCTTTCTTT. Residues: CASSQDLVRTGLNTEAFF.

This clone was observed a single time. The chain links TRBV7-9 to TRBJ1-5; maybe TRBD1 (5 bases). Looked up from germline, CDR1 is SEHNR and CDR2 is FQNEAQ (reference sequence). This CDR3 has 13 residues. Trimming cost V 4 bases and J 5 bases, with 9 bases left between them. The CDR3 sequence is CASSSGGDQPQHF. In DNA form, the CDR3 reads TGTGCCAGCAGCTCGGGGGGGGATCAGCCCCAGCATTTT.

This clone came up once. This chain connects TRBV11-3 to TRBJ2-7; D may be TRBD2 (6 bases). V gave up 5 bases and J gave up 0 bases, with 14 bases separating them. The CDR3 totals 15 residues. CDR1 is SGHNT, CDR2 YENEEA, per germline. CDR3 in amino acids: CASSPGGAYSYEQYF. The CDR3, as DNA: TGTGCCAGCAGCCCCGGGGGAGCGTACTCCTACGAGCAGTACTTC.

The J gene is TRBJ2-1, the V gene TRBV2; 12 bases match TRBD2. Germline lookup yields CDR1 SNHLY and CDR2 FYNNEI. Trimming at V came to 6 bases and at J to 7 bases, leaving 7 bases not matched to a gene. There are 15 residues in the CDR3. The CDR3 reads CASRVLAGGFNEQFF. CDR3 bases: TGTGCCAGCAGGGTCCTAGCGGGAGGGTTTAATGAGCAGTTCTTC.

The chain carries TRBV18 and TRBJ1-1, with a weak D call TRBD1 (6 bases). The V end was cut by 1 base, the J end by 4 bases, with 13 bases between. This CDR3 has 15 residues. CDR1 and CDR2 (germline): KGHSH, LQKENI. In DNA, the CDR3 is TGTGCCAGCTCACCACGGTCTCAGGGGAGCACTGAAGCTTTCTTT. Translating it yields CASSPRSQGSTEAFF.

The rearrangement joins TRBV7-3 to TRBJ2-2; TRBD1 might be the D (5 bases). The CDR3 has 13 residues. The V gene lost 5 bases and the J gene lost 1 base, with 5 bases spanning the gap. Looked up from germline, CDR1 is SGHTA and CDR2 is FQGTGA. CDR3 amino acids: CASSGQNTGELFF. The CDR3 DNA reads TGTGCCAGCAGCGGACAGAACACCGGGGAGCTGTTTTTT.